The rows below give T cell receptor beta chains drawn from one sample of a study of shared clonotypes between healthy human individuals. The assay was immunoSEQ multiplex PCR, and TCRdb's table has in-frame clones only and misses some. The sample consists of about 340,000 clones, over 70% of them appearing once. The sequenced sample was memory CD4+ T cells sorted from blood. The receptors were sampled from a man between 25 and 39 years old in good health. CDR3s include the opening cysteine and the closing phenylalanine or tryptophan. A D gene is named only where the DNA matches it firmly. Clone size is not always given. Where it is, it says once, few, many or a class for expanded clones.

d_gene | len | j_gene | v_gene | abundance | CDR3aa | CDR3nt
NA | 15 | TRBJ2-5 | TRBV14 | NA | CASSQEHYSRETQYF | TGTGCCAGCAGCCAAGAACACTACTCCCGGGAGACCCAGTACTTC
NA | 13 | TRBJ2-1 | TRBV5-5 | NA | CASSLRLYNEQFF | TGTGCCAGCAGCTTGCGGCTATACAATGAGCAGTTCTTC
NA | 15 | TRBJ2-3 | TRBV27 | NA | CASSFNREATDTQYF | TGTGCCAGCAGTTTCAACAGGGAGGCGACAGATACGCAGTATTTT
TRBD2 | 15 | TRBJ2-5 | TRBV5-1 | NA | CATRTSGSVRETQYF | TGCGCCACCAGGACTAGCGGGAGCGTGAGGGAGACCCAGTACTTC
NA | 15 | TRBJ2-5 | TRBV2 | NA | CASSHPAAGQETQYF | TGTGCCAGCAGTCACCCAGCGGCGGGTCAAGAGACCCAGTACTTC
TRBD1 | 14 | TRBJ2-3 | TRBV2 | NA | CASSLTGSADTQYF | TGTGCCAGCAGCCTGACAGGGTCCGCAGATACGCAGTATTTT
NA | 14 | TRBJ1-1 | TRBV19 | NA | CASTRVYPVSEAFF | TGTGCCAGTACGAGGGTCTACCCCGTCAGCGAAGCTTTCTTT
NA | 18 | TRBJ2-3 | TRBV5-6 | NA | CASSLEGLRSGSTDTQYF | TGTGCCAGCAGCTTGGAAGGTTTGAGGAGCGGGAGCACAGATACGCAGTATTTT
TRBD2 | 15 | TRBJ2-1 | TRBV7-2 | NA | CASSWKKLAANEQFF | TGTGCCAGCAGCTGGAAGAAGCTAGCGGCCAATGAGCAGTTCTTC
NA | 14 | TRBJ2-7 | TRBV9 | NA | CASSVGDTSYEQYF | TGTGCCAGCAGCGTAGGGGACACATCCTACGAGCAGTACTTC
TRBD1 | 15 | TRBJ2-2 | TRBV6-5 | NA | CASSLTGGATGELFF | TGTGCCAGCAGTTTGACAGGGGGCGCCACCGGGGAGCTGTTTTTT
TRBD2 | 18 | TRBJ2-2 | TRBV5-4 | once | CASSPGVAGGSRTGELFF | TGTGCCAGCAGCCCTGGAGTAGCGGGAGGTTCGCGCACCGGGGAGCTGTTTTTT
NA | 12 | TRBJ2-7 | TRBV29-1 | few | CSAGHGSYEQYF | TGCAGCGCGGGCCACGGCTCCTACGAGCAGTACTTC
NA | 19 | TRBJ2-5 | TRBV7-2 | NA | CASSLAPRGGSAFQETQYF | TGTGCCAGCAGCTTAGCCCCGCGTGGGGGGAGTGCATTTCAAGAGACCCAGTACTTC
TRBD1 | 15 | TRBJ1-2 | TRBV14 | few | CASSQFTGGASGYTF | TGTGCCAGCAGCCAATTTACAGGGGGCGCATCTGGCTACACCTTC
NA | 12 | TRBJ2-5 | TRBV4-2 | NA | CASSQDKETQYF | TGTGCCAGCAGCCAAGATAAAGAGACCCAGTACTTC
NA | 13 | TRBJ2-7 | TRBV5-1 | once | CASSLASGVGENF | TGCGCCAGCAGCTTGGCATCAGGGGTGGGGGAAAACTTC
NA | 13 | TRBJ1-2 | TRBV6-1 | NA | CASRSDRNYGYTF | TGTGCCAGCAGATCGGACAGAAACTATGGCTACACCTTC
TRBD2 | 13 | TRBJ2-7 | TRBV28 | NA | CASILQGGYEQYF | TGTGCCAGCATTCTCCAGGGAGGGTACGAGCAGTACTTC
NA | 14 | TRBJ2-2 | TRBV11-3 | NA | CASSLEMGSGELFF | TGTGCCAGCAGCTTAGAGATGGGGTCCGGGGAGCTGTTTTTT
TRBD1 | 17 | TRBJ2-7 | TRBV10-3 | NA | CAISESKAGQGANEQYF | TGTGCCATCAGTGAGTCTAAGGCGGGACAGGGGGCTAACGAGCAGTACTTC
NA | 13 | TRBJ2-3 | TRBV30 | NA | CAWSVRRADTQYF | TGTGCCTGGAGTGTAAGGAGAGCGGATACGCAGTATTTT
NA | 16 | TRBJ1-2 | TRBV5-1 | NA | CASSLFPGRNDYGYTF | TGCGCCAGCAGCTTGTTCCCAGGTAGAAACGACTATGGCTACACCTTC
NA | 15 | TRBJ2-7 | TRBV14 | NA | CASSQVDRSSYEQYF | TGTGCCAGCAGCCAGGTTGACAGGAGCTCCTACGAGCAGTACTTC
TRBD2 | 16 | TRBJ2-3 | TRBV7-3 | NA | CASSLTGLAGADTQYF | TGTGCCAGCAGCTTAACAGGACTAGCGGGAGCTGATACGCAGTATTTT
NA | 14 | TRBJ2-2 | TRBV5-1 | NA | CASLSGPATGELFF | TGCGCCAGCCTTAGCGGTCCGGCCACCGGGGAGCTGTTTTTT
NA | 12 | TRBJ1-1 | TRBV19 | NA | CASNMKAGEAFF | TGTGCCAGTAACATGAAGGCAGGTGAAGCTTTCTTT
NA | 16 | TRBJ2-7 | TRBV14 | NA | CASRSTRRLTVYEQYF | TGTGCCAGCAGGTCCACCCGAAGACTAACTGTTTACGAGCAGTACTTC
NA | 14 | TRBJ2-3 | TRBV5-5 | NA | CASSLYSGGDTQYF | TGTGCCAGCAGCTTGTACAGCGGAGGAGATACGCAGTATTTT
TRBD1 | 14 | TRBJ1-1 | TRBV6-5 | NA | CASSRQGMNTEAFF | TGTGCCAGCAGTCGACAGGGTATGAACACTGAAGCTTTCTTT
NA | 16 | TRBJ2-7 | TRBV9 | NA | CASSGRKAGLNYEQYF | TGTGCCAGCAGCGGTAGAAAAGCAGGGTTAAACTACGAGCAGTACTTC
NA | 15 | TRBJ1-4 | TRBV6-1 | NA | CASSTLGRRNEKLFF | TGTGCCAGCAGTACCTTGGGGCGGCGGAATGAAAAACTGTTTTTT
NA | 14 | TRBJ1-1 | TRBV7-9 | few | CASSLAVGSTEAFF | TGTGCCAGCAGCTTAGCGGTCGGATCGACTGAAGCTTTCTTT
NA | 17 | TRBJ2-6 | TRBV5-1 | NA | CASGLGAGMAGANVLTF | TGCGCCAGCGGCCTGGGGGCGGGTATGGCTGGGGCCAACGTCCTGACTTTC
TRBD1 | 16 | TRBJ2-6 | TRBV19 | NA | CASSTTGYSGANVLTF | TGTGCCAGTAGTACGACAGGGTACTCTGGGGCCAACGTCCTGACTTTC
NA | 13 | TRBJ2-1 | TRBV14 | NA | CASSQNTYNEQFF | TGTGCCAGCAGCCAAAACACCTACAATGAGCAGTTCTTC
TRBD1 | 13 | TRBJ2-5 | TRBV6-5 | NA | CASRLGTAETQYF | TGTGCCAGCAGGCTCGGGACAGCAGAGACCCAGTACTTC
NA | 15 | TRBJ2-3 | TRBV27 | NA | CASRRRAEVTDTQYF | TGTGCCAGCAGGCGGCGGGCCGAGGTGACAGATACGCAGTATTTT
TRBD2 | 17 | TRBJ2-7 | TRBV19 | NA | CASAPGLAGTRSYEQYF | TGTGCCAGTGCCCCGGGGCTTGCCGGGACTAGATCCTACGAGCAGTACTTC
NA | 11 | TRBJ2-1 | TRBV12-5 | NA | CASGGRFRQFF | TGTGCTAGTGGGGGCAGGTTTCGGCAGTTCTTC
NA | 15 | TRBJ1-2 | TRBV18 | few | CASSPEAGFNYGYTF | TGTGCCAGCTCACCAGAGGCAGGCTTCAACTATGGCTACACCTTC
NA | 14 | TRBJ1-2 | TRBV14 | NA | CASSQDFGGYGYTF | TGTGCCAGCAGCCAAGATTTCGGGGGCTATGGCTACACCTTC